This TCR beta chain was retrieved from a study of early T cells in non-severe SARS-CoV-2 infection. Regarding this clonotype: Its antigen is currently unknown.

The CDR3 is 13 residues long. Germline V gene lookup returns CDR1 SGHDN and CDR2 FVKESK. The ends were cut back, 2 bases at V and 0 bases at J, with 4 bases in the middle. Study-level points and caveats: VDJdb-based matching was biased toward anti-spike CD8 responses and missed private and CD4 specificities.

Individual cDNA molecules were tagged with unique molecular identifiers, the study reported. TCRdb passed the 5' RACE reads through MiXCR, listing each CDR3 protein once. The table includes approximately 40,000 distinct CDR3 sequences, over 8.5% detected once. V gene TRBV14 combines with J gene TRBJ1-1; no clear D. This TCR derives from an adult who was a healthcare worker with PCR-confirmed SARS-CoV-2 infection or an uninfected control (not recorded which). Sequenced material: whole blood. The CDR3 sequence is CASSQHLNTEAFF. CDR3 sequence (DNA): TGTGCCAGCAGCCAACATTTGAACACTGAAGCTTTCTTT.